One sample yielded the 30 T cell receptor beta chains listed below, sequenced in a study of CD8 T cells in Susac syndrome. An amount of RNA that ranged from roughly 0.5 to 1 ug was reverse transcribed with random hexamers. TCRdb independently ran MiXCR on the immunoSEQ multiplex PCR reads; one entry per CDR3 protein. The sample has 150,000 or so distinct CDR3 sequences; over 85% are singletons. The specimen was CD8+ T cells from PBMCs. These receptors were taken from a human donor with multiple sclerosis.

The genes are TRBV6-5 and TRBJ2-1; 10 bases line up with TRBD2. The V and J ends lost 6 bases and 7 bases, in that order; junction bases with no gene match: 9. The CDR3 contains 15 residues. Germline V CDR1 and CDR2: MNHEY, SVGAGI. The CDR3 spells CASSSSSGGGNEQFF. DNA of the CDR3: TGTGCCAGCAGCTCCTCTAGCGGGGGAGGGAATGAGCAGTTCTTC.

This clonotype appeared once. This chain links TRBV9 with TRBJ1-2; the D gene is possibly TRBD1 (5 bases). Trimming cost V 4 bases and J 8 bases, with 15 bases left between them. This CDR3 is built from 13 residues. CDR1 is SGDLS, CDR2 YYNGEE, per germline. CDR3 sequence reads: CASSSPGPGGYTF. In DNA form, the CDR3 reads TGTGCCAGCAGCTCTCCAGGGCCGGGGGGCTACACCTTC.

The chain is built from TRBV30 and TRBJ1-2; TRBD1 might be the D (5 bases). This CDR3 comprises 12 residues. Germline V gene sequence: CDR1 GTSNPN, CDR2 SVGIG (reference sequence). V lost 1 base to trimming and J lost 4 bases, with 7 bases between them. Here the CDR3 reads CAWSGQTYGYTF. The DNA of the CDR3 is TGTGCCTGGAGTGGACAGACCTATGGCTACACCTTC.

On this clonotype: At one end, the junction sequence differs from germline, possibly due to a read error. The V and J genes are TRBV13 and TRBJ1-6, with 9 bases matching TRBD1. CDR3 length equals 14 residues. In germline, CDR1 is PRHDT, CDR2 FYEKMQ (reference sequence). DNA of the CDR3: TGTGCCAGCAAGGGACAGGGTTGGAATTCACCCCTCCATTTT. The encoded protein is CASKGQGWNSPLHF.

The sample holds a few counts of this clonotype. DNA of the CDR3: TGTGCCAGCAGTTCTAGGTCCTCCAATCAGCCCCAGCATTTT. Translating gives CASSSRSSNQPQHF. The chain carries TRBV7-2 and TRBJ1-5, with D uncertain. The CDR3 has 14 amino acids. Germline V gives CDR1 SGHTA, CDR2 FQGNSA. V lost 6 bases to trimming and J lost 3 bases, with 12 bases between them. The variable domain in full, with the rest retrieved from reference TRBV7-2 and TRBJ1-5, is GAGVSQSPSNKVTEKGKDVELRCDPISGHTALYWYRQSLGQGLEFLIYFQGNSAPDKSGLPSDRFSAERTGGSVSTLTIQRTQQEDSAVYLCASSSRSSNQPQHFGDGTRLSIL.

In its sample, this clonotype was seen once. The chain uses TRBV29-1 and TRBJ1-2; D remains unclear. Trimming pared 0 bases from V and 7 bases from J, leaving 15 bases between. Germline CDR1 SQVTM, CDR2 ANQGSEA. The length of the CDR3 is 14 residues. The CDR3 loop reads CSVEDRVSLGGYTF. The DNA of the CDR3 is TGCAGCGTTGAAGATCGAGTCTCTCTGGGTGGCTACACCTTC.

The chain links TRBV9 to TRBJ1-6; 7 nucleotides align to TRBD1. Germline V gene sequence: CDR1 SGDLS, CDR2 YYNGEE. V lost 3 bases, J lost 4 bases, and 1 base stayed unmatched. This CDR3 has 14 amino acids. The CDR3 loop is CASSGQGYNSPLHF. CDR3 DNA: TGTGCCAGCAGCGGACAGGGTTATAATTCACCCCTCCACTTT.

The chain employs TRBV6-1 and TRBJ2-7; D may match TRBD1 or TRBD2 (5 bases each). Germline V gene sequence: CDR1 MNHNS, CDR2 SASEGT. The CDR3 runs 9 residues. V shed 8 bases and J shed 6 bases, with 5 bases lying between them. The CDR3: CASGGEQYF. The CDR3 region has the DNA TGTGCCAGCGGGGGCGAGCAGTACTTC.

The rearrangement joins TRBV5-1 to TRBJ2-7; 8 bases map to TRBD1. The CDR3 has 15 residues. Trimming removed 3 bases from V and 4 bases from J; junction bases left unmatched: 9. CDR1 SGHRS and CDR2 YFSETQ come from the germline V gene. Written as DNA, the CDR3 is TGCGCCAGCAGCTCAAACAGGGGGTTTCGTTACGAGCAGTACTTC. Encoded protein: CASSSNRGFRYEQYF.

This sequence joins TRBV19 and TRBJ1-2; D is unresolved. V lost 5 bases, J lost 5 bases, and 24 bases lay in between. CDR1 is LNHDA, CDR2 SQIVND, per germline (reference sequence). The CDR3 length is 17 residues. CDR3 protein: CASSRPGFVDWPYGYTF. CDR3 in DNA: TGTGCCAGTAGTCGGCCGGGGTTCGTCGATTGGCCTTATGGCTACACCTTC.

CDR3 protein: CASSSWLIADTQYF. The DNA of the CDR3 is TGTGCCAGCAGCTCCTGGCTAATTGCAGATACGCAGTATTTT. The chain employs TRBV12-3 or TRBV12-4 and TRBJ2-3; no reliable D call. CDR3 size: 14 residues. V gave up 6 bases and J gave up 4 bases, with 14 bases separating them.

The J gene is TRBJ1-2, the V gene TRBV27, with D maybe TRBD1 (5 bases). There are 14 residues in the CDR3. Germline CDR1 MNHEY, CDR2 SMNVEV (reference sequence). Trimming cost V 0 bases and J 5 bases, with 10 bases left between them. The CDR3 loop is CASSLSAGPYGYTF. The CDR3 DNA reads TGTGCCAGCAGTTTATCGGCAGGGCCATATGGCTACACCTTC.

V usage is TRBV7-9 and J usage is TRBJ2-7, with D maybe TRBD2 (7 bases). The CDR3 is 15 residues long. Looked up from germline, CDR1 is SEHNR and CDR2 is FQNEAQ (reference sequence). Trimming removed 5 bases at V and 2 bases at J, with 16 bases between. For the CDR3, the DNA is TGTGCCAGCAGCCCCCAAGGGGGGGCCACCTACGAGCAGTACTTC. Translated, it gives CASSPQGGATYEQYF.

This chain joins TRBV29-1 and TRBJ1-3; no definite D call. V dropped 8 bases and J dropped 9 bases, with 17 bases sitting between them. The CDR3 sequence is 12 residues long. In germline, CDR1 is SQVTM, CDR2 ANQGSEA. The CDR3 here is CSIWTSLSTIYF. DNA of the CDR3: TGCAGCATATGGACGTCCCTGAGCACCATATATTTT.

This chain connects TRBV7-9 to TRBJ1-1; D might be TRBD1 (6 bases). Between the trimmed V and J ends, which lost 5 bases and 1 base, there was a span of 14 bases. Looked up from germline, CDR1 is SEHNR and CDR2 is FQNEAQ (reference sequence). The CDR3 length is 15 residues. The CDR3 DNA is TGTGCCAGCAGCCCTGGCGGGGGCACGAACACTGAAGCTTTCTTT. This gives the protein CASSPGGGTNTEAFF.

The chain links TRBV2 to TRBJ2-5; 12 nucleotides match TRBD2. Germline V gene sequence: CDR1 SNHLY, CDR2 FYNNEI. This CDR3 has 17 amino acids. The ends lost 0 bases at V and 5 bases at J; junction bases unmatched: 7. CDR3 nucleotides: TGTGCCAGCAGTGAAGCCCTAGCGGGGGGGCCGGAGGAGACCCAGTACTTC. This codes for CASSEALAGGPEETQYF.

The rearrangement links TRBV28 to TRBJ1-1; D remains ambiguous. Germline CDR1 is MDHEN and CDR2 is SYDVKM. The CDR3 loop spans 14 amino acids. V lost 2 bases and J lost 8, with 15 bases in between. The CDR3 DNA is TGTGCCAGCAGTTTAACCGCGGCCGGCAGGGAAGCTTTCTTT. Translating it yields CASSLTAAGREAFF.

V usage is TRBV5-1 and J usage is TRBJ2-1; D is possibly TRBD2 (5 bases). The germline V gene has CDR1 SGHRS and CDR2 YFSETQ. The V gene lost 2 bases and the J gene lost 8 bases, with 8 bases spanning the gap. The CDR3 has 12 amino acids. CDR3 amino acids: CASSLEGYEQFF. CDR3 nucleotides: TGCGCCAGCAGCTTAGAGGGATATGAGCAGTTCTTC.

The chain uses TRBV29-1 and TRBJ2-2; D not certain. The CDR3 runs 15 residues. V gave up 7 bases and J gave up 2 bases, with 17 bases separating them. Germline V gene lookup returns CDR1 SQVTM and CDR2 ANQGSEA. CDR3 in amino acids: CSAISRQENTGELFF. In nucleotides, the CDR3 is TGCAGCGCCATAAGCCGCCAGGAAAACACCGGGGAGCTGTTTTTT.

The genes are TRBV29-1 and TRBJ2-7, with 10 bases lining up with TRBD1. CDR3 length: 14 residues. The V segment lost 8 bases and the J segment 2 bases; nucleotides outside the gene matches: 9. Germline loops: CDR1 SQVTM, CDR2 ANQGSEA. CDR3 coding DNA: TGCAGCATTCGGGGGACAGGGGTTCCCTACGAGCAGTACTTC. Translated, it gives CSIRGTGVPYEQYF.

This chain joins TRBV29-1 and TRBJ2-7, with 7 bases matching TRBD1. J was trimmed by 5 bases and V by 4 bases; bases with no gene match: 8. Germline CDR1 SQVTM, CDR2 ANQGSEA. The CDR3 length is 13 residues. The CDR3 bases are TGCAGCGTTGGCCGGGACAGCCTCGACGAGCAGTACTTC. It specifies CSVGRDSLDEQYF.

The V gene is TRBV29-1, the J gene TRBJ1-2; D ambiguous. Germline V gives CDR1 SQVTM, CDR2 ANQGSEA. This CDR3 is 15 amino acids long. The germline V and J ends were trimmed by 4 bases and 6 bases, with 21 bases remaining between them. As DNA, the CDR3 is TGCAGCGTTGTTATTGGAACAGTTATTACGAATGGCTACACCTTC. As protein: CSVVIGTVITNGYTF.

The chain has TRBV2 and TRBJ1-4, with a weak D call TRBD1 (6 bases). CDR3 length: 11 residues. V was shortened by 8 bases and J by 13 bases, with 14 bases between the two germline ends. The germline gives CDR1 SNHLY, CDR2 FYNNEI. DNA of the CDR3: TGTGCCAGCCGGCTAGACAGGTTACTGTTTTTT. Its translation is CASRLDRLLFF. The whole variable domain, filled in from reference TRBV2 and TRBJ1-4, reads EPEVTQTPSHQVTQMGQEVILRCVPISNHLYFYWYRQILGQKVEFLVSFYNNEISEKSEIFDDQFSVERPDGSNFTLKIRSTKLEDSAMYFCASRLDRLLFFGSGTQLSVL.

This clonotype was counted a single time. This chain links TRBV5-6 with TRBJ1-1; 9 nucleotides line up with TRBD1. The CDR3 extends over 15 amino acids. The junction had 9 bases not matched to a gene; V was cut back by 6 bases and J by 3 bases. Germline loops: CDR1 SGHDT, CDR2 YYEEEE. The DNA of the CDR3 is TGTGCCAGCATCAAAACACAGGGGGCTTACACTGAAGCTTTCTTT. It specifies CASIKTQGAYTEAFF.

The chain recombines TRBV3-1 with TRBJ2-7, with D perhaps matching TRBD1 (6 bases). V was clipped by 4 bases and J by 0 bases, with 16 bases between them. The CDR3 contains 16 residues. The germline CDR1 and CDR2 sequences are LGHDT and YNNKEL (reference sequence). CDR3 sequence (DNA): TGTGCCAGCAGCCCTACCCGGGACATCTCCTCCTACGAGCAGTACTTC. Its translation is CASSPTRDISSYEQYF.

The chain combines TRBV18 with TRBJ2-3; the match to TRBD1 covers 8 bases. V dropped 4 bases and J dropped 2; count of bases not matched to a gene: 5. CDR3 length equals 15 residues. Germline values: CDR1 KGHSH, CDR2 LQKENI. CDR3: CASSRGQGPTDTQYF. The DNA for the CDR3 is TGTGCCAGCTCACGAGGACAGGGCCCCACAGATACGCAGTATTTT.

The J gene is TRBJ1-1, the V gene TRBV7-9, with D possibly TRBD1 on 6 matching bases. The germline gives CDR1 SEHNR, CDR2 FQNEAQ (reference sequence). This CDR3 region has 15 residues. Trimming cost V 0 bases and J 5 bases, with 13 bases left between them. The CDR3 is CASSLAGRGGTEAFF. CDR3 nucleotide sequence: TGTGCCAGCAGCTTAGCGGGCAGGGGAGGGACTGAAGCTTTCTTT. The complete variable domain, with remaining parts taken from reference TRBV7-9 and TRBJ1-1, reads DTGVSQNPRHKITKRGQNVTFRCDPISEHNRLYWYRQTLGQGPEFLTYFQNEAQLEKSRLLSDRFSAERPKGSFSTLEIQRTEQGDSAMYLCASSLAGRGGTEAFFGQGTRLTVV.

In the case of this clonotype: Because the CDR3's place on the DNA is in doubt, the DNA is left out and the CDR3 is given as listed by TCRdb. V and J are TRBV12-5 and TRBJ2-7; the table assigns TRBD1, which was not confirmed against the DNA. Germline lookup yields CDR1 LGHNT and CDR2 FRNRAP. The CDR3 totals 14 residues, both ends included. The CDR3 spells CASGFWPRVYEQYF.

This sequence joins TRBV29-1 and TRBJ1-1, with D maybe TRBD1 (5 bases). The germline V gene encodes CDR1 SQVTM and CDR2 ANQGSEA. V was shortened by 7 bases and J by 8 bases, with 14 bases between the two germline ends. This CDR3 is 11 amino acids long. The CDR3 sequence: CSAPQGPEAFF. DNA for the CDR3: TGCAGCGCCCCTCAGGGCCCCGAAGCTTTCTTT.

The chain recombines TRBV3-1 with TRBJ1-2, with D possibly matching TRBD1 (6 bases). The CDR3 runs to 17 residues. Trimming left V 0 bases short and J 0 bases short, with 14 bases between. CDR1 is LGHDT, CDR2 YNNKEL, per germline (reference sequence). CDR3 coding DNA: TGTGCCAGCAGCCAAGAATCGGACAGCCTGGCTAACTATGGCTACACCTTC. This translates into CASSQESDSLANYGYTF.